Shown below are 26 T cell receptor beta chains from a single sample sequenced in a study of blood T cells in healthy people across ages. A second PCR, run for about 7 to 12 cycles, used a sample-barcoded 5' primer plus a J-beta primer mix. TCRdb analysed the 5' RACE reads with MiXCR anew, one entry per CDR3 protein. Seen here are around 670,000 distinct CDR3 sequences, approximately 30% observed once, and the top ten hold more than 15%. Sequencing input: blood. These receptors were obtained from a woman older than 75 in good health.

At least ten counts were recorded for this clonotype. The chain is built from TRBV5-1 and TRBJ1-1, with 10 bases matching TRBD1. V shed 4 bases and J 4 bases; nucleotides not matched to a gene: 7. Germline CDR1 SGHRS, CDR2 YFSETQ. This CDR3 contains 15 residues. For the CDR3, the DNA is TGCGCCAGCAGCCGGGACAGGGGTATCAGCACTGAAGCTTTCTTT. Its protein is CASSRDRGISTEAFF.

This clonotype was seen only a few times. The chain couples TRBV5-1 to TRBJ1-1, with TRBD1 as a possible D gene (5 bases). The CDR3 sequence is 15 residues long. V was cut by 3 bases and J by 1 base, with 13 bases left in between. CDR1 and CDR2 (germline): SGHRS, YFSETQ. The CDR3 is CASSWGSAWNTEAFF. Here the CDR3 DNA reads TGCGCCAGCAGCTGGGGGTCTGCTTGGAACACTGAAGCTTTCTTT. Looking up the rest from reference TRBV5-1 and TRBJ1-1 gives the full variable domain: KAGVTQTPRYLIKTRGQQVTLSCSPISGHRSVSWYQQTPGQGLQFLFEYFSETQRNKGNFPGRFSGRQFSNSRSEMNVSTLELGDSALYLCASSWGSAWNTEAFFGQGTRLTVV.

J is TRBJ2-5 and V is TRBV29-1; 9 positions agree with TRBD2. The J call is in doubt because the DNA end fits TRBJ2-7 better. This CDR3 contains 12 residues. Germline values: CDR1 SQVTM, CDR2 ANQGSEA. CDR3 loop: CSVPGLASEQYF. CDR3 in DNA: TGCAGCGTCCCAGGACTAGCGTCCGAGCAGTACTTC.

This clonotype was seen only a few times. The genes are TRBV18 and TRBJ1-2, with no clear D. Trimming took off 5 bases at V and 6 bases at J, with 10 bases between the two ends. This CDR3 is built from 12 residues. The germline V gene has CDR1 KGHSH and CDR2 LQKENI. CDR3 nucleotides: TGTGCCAGCTCAGGGAGCGGGGATGGCTACACCTTC. Residues: CASSGSGDGYTF.

To note about this clonotype: This clone may be a read error of a much larger clone one base away. This chain uses TRBV19 with TRBJ1-2, with D uncertain. CDR1 is LNHDA, CDR2 SQIVND, per germline (reference sequence). This CDR3 contains 12 residues. V lost 3 bases and J lost 8, with 10 bases in between. The CDR3 sequence: CASSIGRAGYTF. The CDR3, as DNA: TGTGCCAGTAGTATTGGCCGTGCCGGCTACACCTTC.

The chain links TRBV28 to TRBJ1-4; 9 bases align to TRBD1. This CDR3 contains 15 residues. Germline V CDR1 and CDR2: MDHEN, SYDVKM. V was clipped by 4 bases and J by 4 bases; unmatched bases: 4. The chain's CDR3 is CASSSQGAYNEKLFF. As DNA, the CDR3 is TGTGCCAGCAGTTCACAGGGGGCGTATAATGAAAAACTGTTTTTT.

This clonotype was counted ten times or more. The chain has TRBV2 and TRBJ2-7, with D maybe TRBD1 (7 bases). CDR3 length: 15 residues. Germline CDR1 is SNHLY and CDR2 is FYNNEI. Trimming removed 2 bases from V and 3 bases from J, with 14 bases in between. CDR3 loop: CASSEQQGDFYEQYF. CDR3 in DNA: TGTGCCAGCAGTGAACAGCAGGGGGACTTCTACGAGCAGTACTTC.

The V call is TRBV4-2, the J call TRBJ2-5; perhaps D is TRBD1 or TRBD2 (6 bases each). The CDR3 totals 16 residues. The V gene lost 1 base and the J gene lost 11 bases, with 23 bases spanning the gap. Per the germline V gene, CDR1 is LGHNA and CDR2 is YNFKEQ. The CDR3 region is CASSQGTTGAGNEQYF. The CDR3 nucleotides are TGTGCCAGCAGCCAAGGTACCACGGGGGCGGGTAATGAGCAGTACTTC.

Ten or more counts support this clonotype. The V and J genes are TRBV20-1 and TRBJ2-3; D call uncertain. The V gene's germline CDR1 is DFQATT and CDR2 SNEGSKA (reference sequence). The CDR3 totals 14 residues. Trimming removed 4 bases from V and 1 base from J, with 12 bases in between. CDR3 sequence: CSANERGGTDTQYF. For the CDR3, the DNA is TGCAGTGCTAACGAGCGTGGGGGCACAGATACGCAGTATTTT.

This clonotype has a handful of counts. A much larger clone lies a single base off, so this may be a read error. The rearrangement links TRBV6-6 to TRBJ2-1; D is unclear. Trimming shortened V by 1 base and J by 13 bases, and 20 bases separated the two germline ends. CDR1 and CDR2 (germline): MNHNY, SVGAGI (reference sequence). This CDR3 has 15 amino acids. Written as DNA, the CDR3 is TGTGCCAGCAGTTACTGGGTAGCTTCAAAAAACATTCAGTTCTTC. This translates into CASSYWVASKNIQFF.

This clonotype was counted between two and nine times. The rearrangement links TRBV3-1 to TRBJ1-2; 9 nucleotides agree with TRBD1. This CDR3 spans 15 amino acids. V lost 4 bases, J lost 8 bases, and 11 bases stayed unmatched. Germline V CDR1 and CDR2: LGHDT, YNNKEL (reference sequence). This chain's CDR3 is CASSPSTDRGYGYTF. Written as DNA, the CDR3 is TGTGCCAGCAGCCCAAGCACCGACAGGGGGTACGGCTACACCTTC.

The sample holds many counts of this clonotype. The chain employs TRBV6-2 or TRBV6-3 and TRBJ2-7; 7 positions agree with TRBD1. CDR1 is MNHEY, CDR2 SVGEGT, per germline. There are 14 residues in the CDR3. V trimming: 6 bases; J trimming: 5 bases; junction bases outside the gene matches: 10. The CDR3 protein is CASRSTGNLDEQYF. The CDR3 nucleotides read TGTGCCAGCAGATCGACAGGGAATCTTGACGAGCAGTACTTC.

This clonotype was seen ten or more times. The chain has TRBV7-3 and TRBJ2-3, with 9 bases that match TRBD2. The V gene end was trimmed by 6 bases and the J gene end by 1 base; junction bases not matched to a gene: 5. This CDR3 region has 15 residues. Germline CDR1 reads SGHTA; CDR2 reads FQGTGA. The CDR3 is CASSPSGVGTDTQYF. CDR3 sequence (DNA): TGTGCCAGCAGTCCTAGCGGGGTCGGCACAGATACGCAGTATTTT. The full variable domain, with the rest looked up from reference TRBV7-3 and TRBJ2-3, is GAGVSQTPSNKVTEKGKYVELRCDPISGHTALYWYRQSLGQGPEFLIYFQGTGAADDSGLPNDRFFAVRPEGSVSTLKIQRTERGDSAVYLCASSPSGVGTDTQYFGPGTRLTVL.

The chain uses TRBV12-3 or TRBV12-4 and TRBJ1-5; D is uncertain. This CDR3 region has 14 residues. Trimming took 5 bases from V and 9 from J, leaving 17 bases between them. The CDR3 DNA reads TGTGCCAGCAGTCCCCGACTGTCAGATCGGCCCCAGCATTTT. This encodes CASSPRLSDRPQHF.

This clonotype was seen a single time. Being one base from a much bigger clone, this may be a read error. The genes are TRBV5-1 and TRBJ2-5; TRBD2 agrees at 7 bases. Gene TRBJ2-7 matches the end of the DNA better, so the J call may be wrong. The CDR3 consists of 16 residues. CDR1 and CDR2 (germline): SGHRS, YFSETQ. As DNA, the CDR3 is TGCGCCAGCAGCTCTCCAATACGGACTAGTACGAGCGAGCAGTACTTC. Translation: CASSSPIRTSTSEQYF.

At least ten counts were recorded for this clonotype. This sequence joins TRBV7-9 and TRBJ2-1, with D perhaps matching TRBD2 (6 bases). Trimming cost V 2 bases and J 6 bases, with 11 bases left between them. The germline CDR1 and CDR2 sequences are SEHNR and FQNEAQ (reference sequence). The length of the CDR3 is 14 residues. CDR3 nucleotide sequence: TGTGCCAGCAGCTTATCCGGGAGAATCAATGAGCAGTTCTTC. Translated: CASSLSGRINEQFF. The whole variable domain, remainder taken from reference TRBV7-9 and TRBJ2-1, is DTGVSQNPRHKITKRGQNVTFRCDPISEHNRLYWYRQTLGQGPEFLTYFQNEAQLEKSRLLSDRFSAERPKGSFSTLEIQRTEQGDSAMYLCASSLSGRINEQFFGPGTRLTVL.

This clonotype was recorded many times. The rearrangement links TRBV3-1 to TRBJ2-7, with a tentative D call TRBD1 (5 bases). V lost 0 bases and J lost 0, with 9 bases in between. CDR3 length: 15 residues. CDR1 is LGHDT, CDR2 YNNKEL, per germline (reference sequence). The CDR3 sequence: CASSQDPRASYEQYF. In nucleotides, the CDR3 is TGTGCCAGCAGCCAAGACCCCAGGGCCTCCTACGAGCAGTACTTC.

This clonotype was counted at least ten times. The V and J genes are TRBV7-3 and TRBJ2-3; TRBD2 matches at 11 bases. With 5 bases clipped from V and 2 bases from J, the junction kept 6 bases outside the gene matches. Looked up from germline, CDR1 is SGHTA and CDR2 is FQGTGA. The CDR3 loop spans 16 amino acids. DNA for the CDR3: TGTGCCAGCAGCCCAATAGCGGGGGGGCTCACAGATACGCAGTATTTT. Protein sequence: CASSPIAGGLTDTQYF.

On this clonotype itself: Compared with germline, one end of the junction differs, possibly owing to a read error. V and J are TRBV9 and TRBJ1-3; 9 bases match TRBD1. The CDR3 runs to 17 residues. Per the germline V gene, CDR1 is SGDLS and CDR2 is YYNGEE. CDR3 coding DNA: TGTGCCAGCAGCGCACCCAGCGACAGGGGGGCAGGAAACACCAGATATTTT. It is translated as CASSAPSDRGAGNTRYF.

This clonotype was counted between two and nine times. The chain recombines TRBV20-1 with TRBJ1-1; unclear D gene. V lost 5 bases and J lost 3, with 19 bases in between. CDR1 is DFQATT, CDR2 SNEGSKA, per germline (reference sequence). The CDR3 length is 15 residues. CDR3 amino acids: CSADSATGTDTEAFF. CDR3 nucleotides: TGCAGTGCTGACTCCGCAACGGGTACGGACACTGAAGCTTTCTTT.

CDR3 nucleotides: TGTGCCAGCAGCCAAGATATAGCAGTTGGGGAGGATGAGCAGTTCTTC. It specifies CASSQDIAVGEDEQFF. The rearrangement uses TRBV4-2 and TRBJ2-1; TRBD2 might be the D (6 bases). CDR1 is LGHNA and CDR2 is YNFKEQ in the germline V gene. The CDR3 runs 16 residues. The V gene lost 0 bases and the J gene lost 8 bases, with 17 bases spanning the gap.

Many counts were recorded for this clonotype. With a much larger clone just one base away, this may be a read error. The chain has TRBV4-3 and TRBJ2-7, with D possibly called TRBD1 or TRBD2 (5 bases each). This CDR3 contains 15 residues. The germline gives CDR1 LGHNA, CDR2 YSLEER. Trimming removed 0 bases at V and 4 bases at J, with 13 bases between. CDR3 amino acids: CASSQDRGRRYEQYF. Written as DNA, the CDR3 is TGCGCCAGCAGCCAAGATCGGGGCCGAAGGTACGAGCAGTACTTC.

This clonotype was recorded many times. V usage is TRBV5-6 and J usage is TRBJ2-1; the D gene could be TRBD1 or TRBD2 (5 bases each). The CDR3 is 17 amino acids. V was pared by 2 bases and J by 2 bases, with 17 bases between. Germline-derived CDR1 and CDR2 are SGHDT and YYEEEE. The CDR3 sequence is CASSFMSTRGAYNEQFF. CDR3 coding DNA: TGTGCCAGCAGCTTTATGTCCACCCGAGGGGCCTACAATGAGCAGTTCTTC. Full variable domain (rest looked up from reference TRBV5-6 and TRBJ2-1): DAGVTQSPTHLIKTRGQQVTLRCSPKSGHDTVSWYQQALGQGPQFIFQYYEEEERQRGNFPDRFSGHQFPNYSSELNVNALLLGDSALYLCASSFMSTRGAYNEQFFGPGTRLTVL.

The sample holds many counts of this clonotype. The CDR3 nucleotides read TGTGCCAGCAGCGCACAGGGAAAAGTGTACTTC. It codes for CASSAQGKVYF. This sequence joins TRBV7-8 and TRBJ2-4, with D perhaps matching TRBD1 (6 bases). Germline values: CDR1 SGHVS, CDR2 FQNEAQ. V was cut by 5 bases and J by 15 bases, with 14 bases left in between. The CDR3 totals 11 residues.

This clonotype was counted ten times or more. A read error is possible here, since a much larger clone lies one base away. The chain links TRBV29-1 to TRBJ2-7; 7 positions match TRBD1. Germline CDR1 is SQVTM and CDR2 is ANQGSEA. Losses at the gene ends were 6 bases for V and 5 bases for J; bases not matched to a gene: 16. The CDR3 sequence is 15 residues long. CDR3 DNA sequence: TGCAGCGTGGGACAGAGAATCAGTTACGGCCACGAGCAGTACTTC. Protein sequence: CSVGQRISYGHEQYF.

Turning to this clonotype: Its ends do not fully match the called genes, so a read error is possible. The rearrangement links TRBV7-2 to TRBJ1-5; D is undetermined. Germline lookup yields CDR1 SGHTA and CDR2 FQGNSA. CDR3 length equals 14 residues. DNA of the CDR3: TGTGCCGGCAGCCCCGAGGCAAGCAATCAGCCCCAGCATTTT. Translated: CAGSPEASNQPQHF.